Here is one T cell receptor beta chain with its context. The antigen is undetermined. V shed 5 bases and J shed 3 bases, with 20 bases lying between them. CDR3 length: 16 residues. Germline V CDR1 and CDR2: MNHEY, SMNVEV (reference sequence). This sample is drawn from a study of post-analysis software for immune sequencing data. Sequencing libraries made from TCR beta cDNA carried unique molecular identifiers. The source material, 1 to 10 million T cells, gave rise to 400,000 to 600,000 cDNA molecules. TCRdb called the PCR reads again in MiXCR, with one record for every CDR3 protein. The sample has over 150,000 distinct CDR3 sequences, around 34% seen once. Whole-study findings and limits: The F measure placed samples prepared in the same batch into strongly shared clusters. Among 4 or 5 TRBV segments more frequent in patients than controls were TRBV5-6, TRBV5-1 and TRBV20-1. Significantly decreased normalized Chao1 diversity was recorded for multiple sclerosis patients relative to controls.

The specimen was blood, collected after autologous hematopoietic stem cell transplantation. The receptor's source is a girl between 5 and 17 years old with multiple sclerosis. The chain couples TRBV27 to TRBJ2-7; D call uncertain. In nucleotides, the CDR3 is TGTGCCAGCAGTCTGGGGTTAGAGTTTAGTTTCTACGAGCAGTACTTC. Translating gives CASSLGLEFSFYEQYF.